One and the same sample provided the 22 T cell receptor beta chains below, sequenced in a study of spatial heterogeneity in lung cancer. Study results and limitations: How many expanded intratumoral alpha and beta TCRs were present tracked the tumor mutation count, which was a count of nonsynonymous mutations.

One entry per CDR3 protein, called by TCRdb with MiXCR from the 5' RACE reads. This table has some 23,000 distinct CDR3 sequences, under 8% appearing once. The time point was: sample taken at primary tumor resection. These receptors are not linked to any known antigen. The material was lung tumor tissue, obtained at surgery. The receptors derive from a male donor with early-stage non-small cell lung cancer.

This clonotype showed up many times. The chain employs TRBV20-1 and TRBJ2-7, with D possibly TRBD1 on 6 matching bases. Germline V CDR1 and CDR2: DFQATT, SNEGSKA (reference sequence). V was pared by 5 bases and J by 7 bases, with 18 bases between. This CDR3 has 13 amino acids. CDR3 protein: CSAPPRGIGEQYF. The CDR3 DNA reads as TGCAGTGCTCCTCCGAGGGGGATAGGGGAGCAGTACTTC.

This clonotype was seen ten or more times. This chain uses TRBV24-1 with TRBJ2-1; 9 bases map to TRBD2. Trimming at V came to 0 bases and at J to 7 bases, leaving 6 bases not matched to a gene. Germline assignment: CDR1 KGHDR and CDR2 SFDVKD. There are 16 residues in the CDR3. The CDR3 spells CATSDLSTSGRNEQFF. CDR3 DNA sequence: TGTGCCACCAGTGATTTGAGCACTAGCGGGCGGAATGAGCAGTTCTTC.

This rearrangement joins TRBV7-9 to TRBJ1-3, with D possibly being TRBD1 (6 bases). This CDR3 spans 15 amino acids. From germline, CDR1 is SEHNR and CDR2 FQNEAQ (reference sequence). The V end lost 1 base, the J end lost 4 bases, and 11 bases lay between the germline ends. CDR3 coding DNA: TGTGCCAGCAGCTTAGGAAACAGGGAAGGAAACACCATATATTTT. Translation gives CASSLGNREGNTIYF.

A few counts support this clonotype. The rearrangement joins TRBV12-3 or TRBV12-4 to TRBJ1-2; possibly TRBD1 for D (6 bases). This CDR3 has 12 amino acids. V shed 5 bases and J shed 6 bases, with 10 bases lying between them. The CDR3 sequence is CASSTGSDGYTF. Written as DNA, the CDR3 is TGTGCCAGCAGTACAGGGTCAGATGGCTACACCTTC.

This clonotype came up many times. CDR3 nucleotide sequence: TGTGCCACCAGTGATACTAGCGGGAGCTTCTCCGAGCAGTACTTC. Its translation is CATSDTSGSFSEQYF. J is TRBJ2-7 and V is TRBV24-1, with 11 positions matching TRBD2. Germline-derived CDR1 and CDR2 are KGHDR and SFDVKD. This CDR3 is 15 amino acids long. With V trimmed by 3 bases and J by 6 bases, 6 bases remained unmatched.

This clonotype occurred many times. This rearrangement joins TRBV7-2 to TRBJ2-7; D is possibly TRBD1 (6 bases). V was shortened by 3 bases and J by 3 bases, with 15 bases between the two germline ends. Looked up from germline, CDR1 is SGHTA and CDR2 is FQGNSA. CDR3 size: 15 residues. Written as DNA, the CDR3 is TGTGCCAGCAGCTTGGGGGCAGGCAAAAACTACGAGCAGTACTTC. Translation gives CASSLGAGKNYEQYF.

This clonotype was seen only a few times. The chain carries TRBV12-3 or TRBV12-4 and TRBJ2-1; D is undetermined. Trimming took off 6 bases at V and 2 bases at J, with 11 bases between the two ends. This CDR3 spans 14 amino acids. CDR3 bases: TGTGCCAGCAGCACCCCGCCGCCCTACAATGAGCAGTTCTTC. Translated: CASSTPPPYNEQFF.

Note on this clonotype: A single base separates this from a much larger clone, so it may be a read error. This chain joins TRBV11-2 and TRBJ2-2; the D gene is possibly TRBD2 (6 bases). Germline V CDR1 and CDR2: SGHAT, FQNNGV. This CDR3 comprises 12 residues. As DNA, the CDR3 is TGTGTCAGCTTCGGGGGTACCGGGGAGCTGTTTTTT. The encoded protein is CVSFGGTGELFF.

This clonotype was observed many times. The chain is built from TRBV5-1 and TRBJ1-4; weak D call: TRBD1 (5 bases). The CDR3 contains 15 residues. CDR1 and CDR2 from the germline V gene are SGHRS and YFSETQ. V was cut by 4 bases and J by 4 bases, with 14 bases left in between. The CDR3 sequence is CASSPRQPGNEKLFF. The CDR3 region has the DNA TGCGCCAGCAGCCCCCGACAGCCGGGTAATGAAAAACTGTTTTTT.

This clonotype was seen only a few times. The chain joins TRBV28 to TRBJ1-1, with D possibly TRBD1 on 5 matching bases. The CDR3 extends over 15 amino acids. Germline V gene sequence: CDR1 MDHEN, CDR2 SYDVKM. The V gene lost 7 bases and the J gene lost 0 bases, with 15 bases spanning the gap. As DNA, the CDR3 is TGTGCCAGCACCCCCGGGGGGAGGCTGAACACTGAAGCTTTCTTT. This gives the protein CASTPGGRLNTEAFF.

V is TRBV7-2 and J is TRBJ1-5; D ambiguous. CDR1 and CDR2 (germline): SGHTA, FQGNSA. This CDR3 has 15 residues. V lost 2 bases to trimming and J lost 7 bases, with 15 bases between them. The CDR3 nucleotides read TGTGCCAGCAGCTTAAGGTACGGGGATGGACAGCCCCAGCATTTT. This codes for CASSLRYGDGQPQHF. The variable domain in full, completed from reference TRBV7-2 and TRBJ1-5, reads GAGVSQSPSNKVTEKGKDVELRCDPISGHTALYWYRQSLGQGLEFLIYFQGNSAPDKSGLPSDRFSAERTGGSVSTLTIQRTQQEDSAVYLCASSLRYGDGQPQHFGDGTRLSIL.

This clonotype was detected ten times or more. J is TRBJ2-4 and V is TRBV11-2, with D uncertain. The CDR3 runs 11 residues. In germline, CDR1 is SGHAT, CDR2 FQNNGV. V was cut by 5 bases and J by 10 bases, with 9 bases left in between. CDR3 residues: CASSPLRIQYF. Here the CDR3 DNA reads TGTGCCAGCAGCCCGCTGAGGATTCAGTACTTC.

This clonotype has only a few counts. The chain recombines TRBV7-9 with TRBJ2-5; D is unclear. V was clipped by 2 bases and J by 2 bases, with 9 bases between them. CDR3 length: 14 residues. Germline V gives CDR1 SEHNR, CDR2 FQNEAQ (reference sequence). The CDR3, as DNA: TGTGCCAGCAGCTTAAAATTGGGACAAGAGACCCAGTACTTC. Protein sequence: CASSLKLGQETQYF.

This clonotype was found many times. The chain joins TRBV12-3 or TRBV12-4 to TRBJ1-5; 8 positions agree with TRBD1. The CDR3 is 17 residues long. The junction had 15 bases not matched to a gene; V was cut back by 6 bases and J by 5 bases. In nucleotides, the CDR3 is TGTGCCAGCAGCCCGATACGGACAGGGCCCGAGGATCAGCCCCAGCATTTT. Translated, it gives CASSPIRTGPEDQPQHF.

About this clonotype itself: A much larger clone sits a single nucleotide away, making a read error possible. This sequence joins TRBV7-9 and TRBJ2-7; D remains unclear. Trimming removed 8 bases at V and 3 bases at J, with 8 bases between. Germline lookup yields CDR1 SEHNR and CDR2 FQNEAQ (reference sequence). This CDR3 contains 11 residues. CDR3 loop: CASCSGYEQYF. The CDR3 DNA is TGTGCCAGCTGCTCCGGCTACGAGCAGTACTTC.

The rearrangement links TRBV4-3 to TRBJ1-3; D gene uncertain. This CDR3 contains 15 residues. V was shortened by 5 bases and J by 0 bases, with 11 bases between the two germline ends. CDR1 is LGHNA, CDR2 YSLEER, per germline. The CDR3 region is CASSEGVSSGNTIYF. CDR3 nucleotides: TGCGCCAGCAGCGAAGGCGTAAGCTCTGGAAACACCATATATTTT.

The V gene is TRBV19, the J gene TRBJ2-1, with 9 bases matching TRBD2. Germline V gene data show CDR1 as LNHDA and CDR2 as SQIVND (reference sequence). J was trimmed by 3 bases and V by 7 bases; bases with no gene match: 19. There are 19 residues in the CDR3. This CDR3 is CASTDAPWRGGRVYNEQFF. CDR3 nucleotide sequence: TGTGCCAGTACCGATGCCCCCTGGAGGGGCGGGAGGGTCTACAATGAGCAGTTCTTC.

This clonotype was counted ten times or more. This chain joins TRBV7-2 and TRBJ2-7; the D gene could be TRBD1 or TRBD2 (5 bases each). This CDR3 is built from 14 residues. V was pared by 7 bases and J by 3 bases, with 16 bases between. Per germline, CDR1 SGHTA and CDR2 FQGNSA. Here the CDR3 DNA reads TGTGCCAGCAACCCTCCGGGACCCTTCTACGAGCAGTACTTC. Amino acids: CASNPPGPFYEQYF. Combining the CDR3 with reference TRBV7-2 and TRBJ2-7 gives the whole variable domain GAGVSQSPSNKVTEKGKDVELRCDPISGHTALYWYRQSLGQGLEFLIYFQGNSAPDKSGLPSDRFSAERTGGSVSTLTIQRTQQEDSAVYLCASNPPGPFYEQYFGPGTRLTVT.

This clonotype was detected ten times or more. The chain combines TRBV5-1 with TRBJ2-7, with a weak D call TRBD1 (5 bases). From germline, CDR1 is SGHRS and CDR2 YFSETQ. V was cut by 3 bases and J by 5 bases, with 12 bases left in between. The CDR3 is 13 amino acids. The CDR3 spells CASSYQGHDEQYF. As DNA, the CDR3 is TGCGCCAGCAGCTACCAAGGACACGACGAGCAGTACTTC.

This clonotype was seen many times. J is TRBJ2-6 and V is TRBV6-5; the D gene is possibly TRBD1 (6 bases). The germline gives CDR1 MNHEY, CDR2 SVGAGI. V lost 3 bases, J lost 4 bases, and 16 bases lay in between. This CDR3 spans 17 amino acids. The chain's CDR3 is CASSYGGSETGANVLTF. In DNA, the CDR3 is TGTGCCAGCAGTTATGGGGGCTCTGAAACGGGGGCCAACGTCCTGACTTTC.

This clonotype was seen at least ten times. CDR3 DNA: TGTGCCAGCAGCCGCACCGGGACTAGCCGCCCCTCTACGCAGTATTTT. Protein product: CASSRTGTSRPSTQYF. V is TRBV14 and J is TRBJ2-3; 9 bases fit TRBD2. V dropped 4 bases and J dropped 8; count of bases not matched to a gene: 13. CDR1 and CDR2 from the germline V gene are SGHDN and FVKESK. The CDR3 sequence is 16 residues long. The entire variable domain, with the rest obtained from reference TRBV14 and TRBJ2-3, is as follows: EAGVTQFPSHSVIEKGQTVTLRCDPISGHDNLYWYRRVMGKEIKFLLHFVKESKQDESGMPNNRFLAERTGGTYSTLKVQPAELEDSGVYFCASSRTGTSRPSTQYFGPGTRLTVL.

This clonotype was detected ten times or more. The J gene is TRBJ2-7, the V gene TRBV5-1; TRBD1 might be the D (6 bases). Trimming removed 4 bases at V and 6 bases at J, with 14 bases between. CDR1 is SGHRS, CDR2 YFSETQ, per germline. This CDR3 comprises 13 residues. CDR3 residues: CASSREQGFEQYF. Written as DNA, the CDR3 is TGCGCCAGCAGCAGGGAACAGGGTTTCGAGCAGTACTTC. Full variable domain (missing parts from reference TRBV5-1 and TRBJ2-7): KAGVTQTPRYLIKTRGQQVTLSCSPISGHRSVSWYQQTPGQGLQFLFEYFSETQRNKGNFPGRFSGRQFSNSRSEMNVSTLELGDSALYLCASSREQGFEQYFGPGTRLTVT.